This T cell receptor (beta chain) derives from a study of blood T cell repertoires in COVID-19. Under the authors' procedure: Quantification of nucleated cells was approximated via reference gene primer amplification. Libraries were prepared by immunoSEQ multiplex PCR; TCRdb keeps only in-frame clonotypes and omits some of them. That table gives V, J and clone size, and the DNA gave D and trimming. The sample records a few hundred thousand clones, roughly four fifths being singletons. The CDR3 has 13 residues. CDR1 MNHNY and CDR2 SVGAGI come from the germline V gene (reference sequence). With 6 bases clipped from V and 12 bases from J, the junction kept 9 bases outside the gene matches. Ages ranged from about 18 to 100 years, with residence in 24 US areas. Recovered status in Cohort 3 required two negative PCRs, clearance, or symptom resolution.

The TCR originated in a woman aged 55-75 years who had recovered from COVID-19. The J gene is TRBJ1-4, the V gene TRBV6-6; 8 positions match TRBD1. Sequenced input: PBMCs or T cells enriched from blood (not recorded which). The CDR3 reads CASSLQADRELFF. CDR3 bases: TGTGCCAGCAGCCTACAGGCGGACAGGGAACTGTTTTTT.